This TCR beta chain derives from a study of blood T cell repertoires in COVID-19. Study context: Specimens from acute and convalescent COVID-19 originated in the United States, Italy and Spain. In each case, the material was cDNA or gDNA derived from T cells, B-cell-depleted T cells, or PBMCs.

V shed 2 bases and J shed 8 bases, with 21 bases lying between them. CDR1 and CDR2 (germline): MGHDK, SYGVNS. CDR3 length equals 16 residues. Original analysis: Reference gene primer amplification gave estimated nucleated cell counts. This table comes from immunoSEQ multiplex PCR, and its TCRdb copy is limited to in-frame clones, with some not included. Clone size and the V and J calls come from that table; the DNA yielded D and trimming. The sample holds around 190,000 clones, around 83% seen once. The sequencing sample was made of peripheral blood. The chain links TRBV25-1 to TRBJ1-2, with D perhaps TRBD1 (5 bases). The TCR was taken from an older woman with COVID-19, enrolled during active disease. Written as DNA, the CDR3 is TGTGCCAGCAGTGAAGTTGGGGGGAAGACCCAAGGGGGCTACACCTTC. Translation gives CASSEVGGKTQGGYTF.